Listed below are T cell receptor beta chains from one sample, sequenced in a study of blood T cell repertoires in COVID-19. The assay was immunoSEQ multiplex PCR, and TCRdb's table has in-frame clones only and misses some. Of a few hundred thousand clones in the sample, 90% are singletons; the top ten hold about 0.6%. The specimen sequenced was PBMCs or T cells enriched from blood (not recorded which). The receptors come from a man younger than 30 who had recovered from COVID-19. Both conserved end residues are part of each CDR3. D genes are given only for firm matches. Only part of the rows carry a size: once, few, many, or a class if the clone is expanded.

J gene	V gene	clone size	D gene	CDR3 protein	CDR3 DNA
TRBJ1-2	TRBV19	-	-	CASSSRNYGYTF	TGTGCCAGTTCTTCTCGGAACTATGGCTACACCTTC
TRBJ2-7	TRBV6-1	few	-	CASSEGPTNYEQYF	TGTGCCAGCAGTGAAGGACCGACAAACTACGAGCAGTACTTC
TRBJ1-4	TRBV9	few	-	CASSVEGTTNEKLFF	TGTGCCAGCAGCGTAGAGGGGACAACTAATGAAAAACTGTTTTTT
TRBJ1-5	TRBV5-1	-	TRBD1	CASRPGQEPHQPQHF	TGCGCCAGCAGACCGGGACAGGAGCCGCATCAGCCCCAGCATTTT
TRBJ1-1	TRBV3-1/TRBV3-2	-	-	CASSQGRAGTEAFF	TGTGCCAGCAGCCAGGGAAGGGCAGGGACTGAAGCTTTCTTT
TRBJ1-2	TRBV20-1	once	-	CSAAWAESYTF	TGCAGTGCCGCTTGGGCCGAGAGCTACACCTTC
TRBJ2-7	TRBV5-6	-	TRBD2	CASSLLAGVPYEQYF	TGTGCCAGCAGCTTACTAGCGGGAGTTCCCTACGAGCAGTACTTC
TRBJ1-1	TRBV5-1	-	-	CASSLGREMNTEAFF	TGCGCCAGCAGCTTGGGTAGGGAGATGAACACTGAAGCTTTCTTT
TRBJ1-2	TRBV29-1	-	-	CSVDSREGPNYGYTF	TGCAGCGTCGACTCGAGGGAGGGGCCTAACTATGGCTACACCTTC
TRBJ2-5	TRBV5-1	-	-	CASSPTQETQYF	TGCGCCAGCAGTCCCACCCAGGAGACCCAGTACTTC
TRBJ2-5	TRBV19	-	-	CASSLDSTYQETQYF	TGTGCCAGTAGCTTAGACAGCACGTACCAAGAGACCCAGTACTTC
TRBJ1-1	TRBV19	-	-	CASSIFLQGNTEAFF	TGTGCCAGTAGTATATTCCTACAGGGGAACACTGAAGCTTTCTTT
TRBJ1-1	TRBV19	-	-	CASESWRDTEAFF	TGTGCCAGTGAGTCTTGGAGGGACACTGAAGCTTTCTTT
TRBJ1-5	TRBV19	-	-	CASSKYRVRSNQPQHF	TGTGCCAGTAGTAAGTACAGGGTCCGGAGCAATCAGCCCCAGCATTTT
TRBJ1-1	TRBV28	-	TRBD1	CASTPITGGVAEAFF	TGTGCCAGCACCCCTATCACAGGGGGCGTTGCTGAAGCTTTCTTT
TRBJ2-1	TRBV29-1	-	-	CSVASIITYNEQFF	TGCAGCGTTGCCAGTATTATAACCTACAATGAGCAGTTCTTC
TRBJ2-3	TRBV28	-	TRBD2	CASSPTSGRDNTDTQYF	TGTGCCAGCAGTCCAACTAGCGGGAGGGATAACACAGATACGCAGTATTTT
TRBJ1-2	TRBV6-5	-	-	CASSLGGYSGYTF	TGTGCCAGCAGCCTCGGGGGTTATAGTGGCTACACCTTC
TRBJ2-7	TRBV19	-	-	CASSIGPEGAYEQYF	TGTGCCAGTAGTATCGGGCCCGAGGGAGCGTACGAGCAGTACTTC
TRBJ1-1	TRBV6-5	once	TRBD1	CASSYSRGLLNTEAFF	TGTGCCAGCAGTTACTCAAGGGGGCTCTTGAACACTGAAGCTTTCTTT
TRBJ2-5	TRBV5-4	-	-	CASSLGTKETQYF	TGTGCCAGCAGCTTAGGGACAAAAGAGACCCAGTACTTC
TRBJ1-1	TRBV19	-	TRBD1	CANMDRTNTEAFF	TGTGCCAACATGGACAGGACGAACACTGAAGCTTTCTTT
TRBJ1-4	TRBV7-9	-	TRBD1	CASSLGDRAFGKLFF	TGTGCCAGCAGCTTGGGGGACAGGGCTTTTGGAAAACTGTTTTTT
TRBJ1-2	TRBV7-2	-	-	CASRLSAGEEANYGYTF	TGTGCCAGCCGTCTCTCCGCCGGGGAGGAAGCTAACTATGGCTACACCTTC
TRBJ1-3	TRBV12-5	once	TRBD1	CASGFAGGNTIYF	TGTGCTAGTGGTTTCGCAGGGGGGAACACCATATATTTT
TRBJ1-1	TRBV6-5	-	-	CASRRALKAFF	TGTGCCAGCAGGAGGGCCCTTAAGGCTTTCTTT
TRBJ1-2	TRBV2	-	-	CASKRQGDYGYTF	TGTGCCAGCAAACGGCAGGGCGACTATGGCTACACCTTC
TRBJ1-1	TRBV6-6	-	-	CASTDPGTEAFF	TGTGCCAGCACAGACCCGGGAACTGAAGCTTTCTTT
TRBJ2-7	TRBV7-2	-	TRBD2	CASSLGTSGSFSYEQYF	TGTGCCAGCAGCCTCGGGACTAGCGGGAGTTTCTCCTACGAGCAGTACTTC